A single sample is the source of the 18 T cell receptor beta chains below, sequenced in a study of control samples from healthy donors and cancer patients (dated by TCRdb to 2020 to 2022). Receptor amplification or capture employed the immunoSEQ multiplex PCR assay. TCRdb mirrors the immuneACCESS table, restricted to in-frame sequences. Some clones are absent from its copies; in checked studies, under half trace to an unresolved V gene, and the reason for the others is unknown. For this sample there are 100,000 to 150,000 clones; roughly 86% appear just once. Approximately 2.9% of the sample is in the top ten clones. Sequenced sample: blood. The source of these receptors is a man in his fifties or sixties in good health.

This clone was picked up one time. Here the CDR3 reads CASSIQGFEQFF. DNA for the CDR3: TGTGCCAGTAGTATACAGGGGTTTGAGCAGTTCTTC. The V call is TRBV19, the J call TRBJ2-1; D perhaps matches TRBD1 (6 bases). V was trimmed by 2 bases and J by 9 bases, leaving 8 bases between them. Germline-derived CDR1 and CDR2 are LNHDA and SQIVND (reference sequence). CDR3 length: 12 amino acids.

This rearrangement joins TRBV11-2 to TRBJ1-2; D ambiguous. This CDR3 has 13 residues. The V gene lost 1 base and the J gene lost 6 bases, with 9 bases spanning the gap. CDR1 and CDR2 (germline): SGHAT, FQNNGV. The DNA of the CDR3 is TGTGCCAGCAGCTTAGCAATCCAGGATGGCTACACCTTC. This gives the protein CASSLAIQDGYTF.

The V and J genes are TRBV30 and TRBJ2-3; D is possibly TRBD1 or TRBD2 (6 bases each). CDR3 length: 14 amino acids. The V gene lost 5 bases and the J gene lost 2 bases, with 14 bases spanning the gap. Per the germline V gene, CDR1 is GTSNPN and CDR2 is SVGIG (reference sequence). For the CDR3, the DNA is TGTGCCTGGGACGGTGGGGGGCTCACAGATACGCAGTATTTT. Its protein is CAWDGGGLTDTQYF.

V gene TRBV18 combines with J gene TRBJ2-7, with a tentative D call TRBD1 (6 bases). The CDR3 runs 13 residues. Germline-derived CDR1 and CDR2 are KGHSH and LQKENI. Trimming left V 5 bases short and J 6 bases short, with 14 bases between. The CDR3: CASSADLQGEQYF. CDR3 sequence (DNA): TGTGCCAGCTCAGCAGACCTACAGGGCGAGCAGTACTTC.

The CDR3 spells CASSLEYPGVTEAFF. DNA for the CDR3: TGCGCCAGCAGCTTGGAGTATCCCGGAGTCACTGAAGCTTTCTTT. This sequence joins TRBV5-1 and TRBJ1-1; D unclear. V was clipped by 0 bases and J by 4 bases, with 13 bases between them. CDR3 size: 15 residues. CDR1 SGHRS and CDR2 YFSETQ come from the germline V gene.

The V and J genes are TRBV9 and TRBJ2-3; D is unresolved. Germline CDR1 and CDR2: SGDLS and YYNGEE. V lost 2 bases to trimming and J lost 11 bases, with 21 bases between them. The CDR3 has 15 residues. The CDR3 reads CASSVVDKATGRQYF. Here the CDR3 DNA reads TGTGCCAGCAGCGTGGTTGACAAAGCCACGGGTCGGCAGTATTTT. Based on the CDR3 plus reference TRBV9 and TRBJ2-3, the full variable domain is DSGVTQTPKHLITATGQRVTLRCSPRSGDLSVYWYQQSLDQGLQFLIQYYNGEERAKGNILERFSAQQFPDLHSELNLSSLELGDSALYFCASSVVDKATGRQYFGPGTRLTVL.

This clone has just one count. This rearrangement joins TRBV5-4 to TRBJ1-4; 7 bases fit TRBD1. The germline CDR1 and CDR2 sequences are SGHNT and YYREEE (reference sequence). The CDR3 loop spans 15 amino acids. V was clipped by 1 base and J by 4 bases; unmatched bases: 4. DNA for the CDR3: TGTGCCAGCAGCTTGCTGGGACAGAGTAATGAAAAACTGTTTTTT. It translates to CASSLLGQSNEKLFF.

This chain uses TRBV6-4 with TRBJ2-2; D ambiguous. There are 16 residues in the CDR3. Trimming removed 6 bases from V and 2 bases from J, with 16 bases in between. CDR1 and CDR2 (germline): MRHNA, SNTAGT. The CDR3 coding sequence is TGTGCCAGCAGCCCAAGGACCAATCCAAACACCGGGGAGCTGTTTTTT. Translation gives CASSPRTNPNTGELFF.

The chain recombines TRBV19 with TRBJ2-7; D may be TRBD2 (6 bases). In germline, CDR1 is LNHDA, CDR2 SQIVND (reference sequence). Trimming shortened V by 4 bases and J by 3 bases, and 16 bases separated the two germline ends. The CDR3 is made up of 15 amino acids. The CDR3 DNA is TGTGCCAGTAGTAGGGGGGACCTTAACCTCTACGAGCAGTACTTC. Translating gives CASSRGDLNLYEQYF.

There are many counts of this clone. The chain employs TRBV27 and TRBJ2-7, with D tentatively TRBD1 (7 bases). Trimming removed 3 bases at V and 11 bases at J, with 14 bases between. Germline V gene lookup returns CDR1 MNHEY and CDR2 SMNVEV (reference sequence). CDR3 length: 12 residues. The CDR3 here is CASSFGRGVEYF. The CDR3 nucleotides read TGTGCCAGCAGTTTCGGCAGGGGGGTTGAGTACTTC.

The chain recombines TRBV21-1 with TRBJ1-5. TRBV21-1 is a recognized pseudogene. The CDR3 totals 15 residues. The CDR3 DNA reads TGTGCCAGCAGCAAAGTGTTAGACGGGAATCAGCCCCAGCATTTT. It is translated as CASSKVLDGNQPQHF.

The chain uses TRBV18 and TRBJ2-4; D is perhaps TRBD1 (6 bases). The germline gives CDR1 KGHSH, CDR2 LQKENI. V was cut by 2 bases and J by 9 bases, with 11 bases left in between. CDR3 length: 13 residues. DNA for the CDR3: TGTGCCAGCTCACCATGGGACAATGGCATTCAGTACTTC. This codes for CASSPWDNGIQYF.

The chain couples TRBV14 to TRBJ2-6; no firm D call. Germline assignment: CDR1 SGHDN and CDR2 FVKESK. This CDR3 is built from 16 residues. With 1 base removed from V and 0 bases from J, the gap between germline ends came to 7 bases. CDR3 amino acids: CASSQGGFSGANVLTF. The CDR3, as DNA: TGTGCCAGCAGCCAAGGGGGTTTCTCTGGGGCCAACGTCCTGACTTTC.

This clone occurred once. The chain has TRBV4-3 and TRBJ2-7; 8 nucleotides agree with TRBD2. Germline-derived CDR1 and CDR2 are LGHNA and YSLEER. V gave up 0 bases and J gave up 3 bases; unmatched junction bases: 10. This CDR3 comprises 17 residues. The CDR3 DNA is TGCGCCAGCAGCCAAGATCTTTGGGCGGGGGGCGACTACGAGCAGTACTTC. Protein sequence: CASSQDLWAGGDYEQYF.

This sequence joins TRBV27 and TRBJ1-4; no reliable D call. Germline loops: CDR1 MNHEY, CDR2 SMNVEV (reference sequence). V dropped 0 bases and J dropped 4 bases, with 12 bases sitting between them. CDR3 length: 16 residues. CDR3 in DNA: TGTGCCAGCAGTTTATCCCTAAGAGGATTTAATGAAAAACTGTTTTTT. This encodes CASSLSLRGFNEKLFF.

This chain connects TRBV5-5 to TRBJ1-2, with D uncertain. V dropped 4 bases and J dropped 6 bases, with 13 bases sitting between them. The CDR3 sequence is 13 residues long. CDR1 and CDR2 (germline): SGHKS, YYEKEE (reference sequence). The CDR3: CASSPPGYHGYTF. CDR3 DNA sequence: TGTGCCAGCAGCCCTCCCGGGTATCATGGCTACACCTTC.

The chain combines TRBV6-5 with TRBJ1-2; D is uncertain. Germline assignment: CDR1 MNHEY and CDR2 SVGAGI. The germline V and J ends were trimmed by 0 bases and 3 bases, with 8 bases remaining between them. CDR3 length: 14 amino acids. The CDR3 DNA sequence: TGTGCCAGCAGTTACTCCCCCACTGACTATGGCTACACCTTC. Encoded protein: CASSYSPTDYGYTF.

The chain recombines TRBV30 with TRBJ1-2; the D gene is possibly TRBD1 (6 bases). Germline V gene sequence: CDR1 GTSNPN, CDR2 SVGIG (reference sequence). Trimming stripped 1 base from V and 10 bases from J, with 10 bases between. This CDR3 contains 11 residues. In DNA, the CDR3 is TGTGCCTGGAGTGGGGACAAAATCTACACCTTC. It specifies CAWSGDKIYTF.